This entry is about one TCR beta chain. The cDNA 3' end received a ligated oligonucleotide with a UMI. First-round PCR used about 4 cycles and beta primers RC1.1 and RC1.2 covering TRBC1 and TRBC2. TCRdb re-analysed the UMI-ligation and nested PCR reads in MiXCR, keeping a single row per CDR3 protein. The sample holds about 33,000 distinct CDR3 sequences, around 10% seen once. This entry is derived from a study of quantifying T cell responses using KT2 cells. Study as a whole: Reverse transcription used primers in the TCR alpha and beta constant regions.

Looked up from germline, CDR1 is GTSNPN and CDR2 is SVGIG (reference sequence). J lost 7 bases, V lost 5 bases, and 4 bases had no gene match. The CDR3 totals 14 residues. Input material: PBMCs spiked with cells of the T cell clone KT2. This TCR was sampled from a human donor. This rearrangement joins TRBV30 to TRBJ1-6, with 11 bases that match TRBD1. CDR3 protein: CAWGTGGTNSPLHF. As DNA, the CDR3 is TGTGCCTGGGGGACAGGGGGTACGAATTCACCCCTCCACTTT.